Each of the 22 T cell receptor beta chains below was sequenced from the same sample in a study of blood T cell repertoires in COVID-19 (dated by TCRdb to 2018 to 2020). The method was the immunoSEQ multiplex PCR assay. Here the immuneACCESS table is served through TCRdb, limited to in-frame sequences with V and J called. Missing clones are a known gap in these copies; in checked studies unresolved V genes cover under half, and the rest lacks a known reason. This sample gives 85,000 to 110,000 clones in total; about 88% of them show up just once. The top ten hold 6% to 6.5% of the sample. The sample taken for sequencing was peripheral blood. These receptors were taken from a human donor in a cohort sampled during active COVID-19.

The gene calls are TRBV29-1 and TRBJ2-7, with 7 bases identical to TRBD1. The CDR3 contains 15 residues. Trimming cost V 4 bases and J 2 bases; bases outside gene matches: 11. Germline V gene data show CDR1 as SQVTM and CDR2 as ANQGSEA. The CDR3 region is CSVGLGTARPYEQYF. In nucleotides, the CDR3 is TGCAGCGTTGGATTAGGGACAGCAAGACCCTACGAGCAGTACTTC.

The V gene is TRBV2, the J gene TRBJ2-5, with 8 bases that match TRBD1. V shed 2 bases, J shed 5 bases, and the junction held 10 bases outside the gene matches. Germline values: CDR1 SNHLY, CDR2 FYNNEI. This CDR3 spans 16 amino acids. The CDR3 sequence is CASSESVTGVLETQYF. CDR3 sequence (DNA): TGTGCCAGCAGTGAATCCGTGACAGGGGTTCTGGAGACCCAGTACTTC.

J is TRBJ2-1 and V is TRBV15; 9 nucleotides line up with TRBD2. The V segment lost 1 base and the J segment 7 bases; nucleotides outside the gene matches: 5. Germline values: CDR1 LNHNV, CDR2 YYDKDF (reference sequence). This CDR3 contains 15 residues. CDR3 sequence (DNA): TGTGCCACCAGCAGAGGTGGTACTAGCGGGAATGAGCAGTTCTTC. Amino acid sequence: CATSRGGTSGNEQFF.

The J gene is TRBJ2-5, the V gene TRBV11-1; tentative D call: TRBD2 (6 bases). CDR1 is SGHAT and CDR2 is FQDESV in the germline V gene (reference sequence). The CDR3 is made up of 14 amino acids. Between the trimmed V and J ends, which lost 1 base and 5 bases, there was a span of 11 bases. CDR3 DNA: TGTGCCAGCAGCTTAGGCGGGGCTGAGGAGACCCAGTACTTC. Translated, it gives CASSLGGAEETQYF.

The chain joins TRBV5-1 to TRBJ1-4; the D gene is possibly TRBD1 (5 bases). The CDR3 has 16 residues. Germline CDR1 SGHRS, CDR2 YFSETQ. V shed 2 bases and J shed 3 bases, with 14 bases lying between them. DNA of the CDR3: TGCGCCAGCAGCTTTTACGACGGCAGGGCTAATGAAAAACTGTTTTTT. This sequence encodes CASSFYDGRANEKLFF. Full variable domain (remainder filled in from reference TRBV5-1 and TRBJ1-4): KAGVTQTPRYLIKTRGQQVTLSCSPISGHRSVSWYQQTPGQGLQFLFEYFSETQRNKGNFPGRFSGRQFSNSRSEMNVSTLELGDSALYLCASSFYDGRANEKLFFGSGTQLSVL.

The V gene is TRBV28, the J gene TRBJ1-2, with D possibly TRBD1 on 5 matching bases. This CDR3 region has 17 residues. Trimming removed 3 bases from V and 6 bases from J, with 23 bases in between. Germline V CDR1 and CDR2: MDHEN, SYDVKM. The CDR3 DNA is TGTGCCAGCAGTTTTGGGGGGATACCTAGGTTAATTCATGGCTACACCTTC. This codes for CASSFGGIPRLIHGYTF.

The CDR3 spells CASSPAGTGGEQYF. The CDR3 DNA sequence: TGTGCCAGCAGTCCGGCCGGGACAGGGGGCGAGCAGTACTTC. J is TRBJ2-7 and V is TRBV27, with 11 bases identical to TRBD1. CDR3 length: 14 residues. Germline CDR1 is MNHEY and CDR2 is SMNVEV (reference sequence). J was trimmed by 6 bases and V by 5 bases; bases with no gene match: 6.

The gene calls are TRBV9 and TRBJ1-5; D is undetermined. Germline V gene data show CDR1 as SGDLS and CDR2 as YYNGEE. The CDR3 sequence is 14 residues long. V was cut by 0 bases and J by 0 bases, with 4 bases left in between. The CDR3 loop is CASSVGGSNQPQHF. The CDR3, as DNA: TGTGCCAGCAGCGTAGGAGGTAGCAATCAGCCCCAGCATTTT.

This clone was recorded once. The DNA of the CDR3 is TGTGCCAGCAGCCATGCCGGGACAGGGAGCAACTATGGCTACACCTTC. Translated, it gives CASSHAGTGSNYGYTF. This sequence joins TRBV7-9 and TRBJ1-2, with 9 positions matching TRBD1. Per the germline V gene, CDR1 is SEHNR and CDR2 is FQNEAQ (reference sequence). The CDR3 sequence is 16 residues long. The V gene end was trimmed by 5 bases and the J gene end by 2 bases; junction bases not matched to a gene: 9.

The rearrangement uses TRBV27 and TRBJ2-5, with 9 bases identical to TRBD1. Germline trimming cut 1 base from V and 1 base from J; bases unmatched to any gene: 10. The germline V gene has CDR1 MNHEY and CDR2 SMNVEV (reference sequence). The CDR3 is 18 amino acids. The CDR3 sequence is CASSLFFDGTGSQETQYF. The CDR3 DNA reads TGTGCCAGCAGTTTATTCTTTGACGGGACAGGGTCCCAAGAGACCCAGTACTTC.

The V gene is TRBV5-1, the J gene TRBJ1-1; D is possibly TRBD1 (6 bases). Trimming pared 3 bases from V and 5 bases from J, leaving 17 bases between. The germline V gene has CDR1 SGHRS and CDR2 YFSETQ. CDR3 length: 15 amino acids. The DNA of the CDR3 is TGCGCCAGCAGCTCCGAACAGGGAAGGGGGACTGAAGCTTTCTTT. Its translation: CASSSEQGRGTEAFF.

The CDR3 here is CASSRGRDSYGYTF. The CDR3 bases are TGTGCCAGCAGTCGTGGCCGGGACAGCTATGGCTACACCTTC. The chain has TRBV6-5 and TRBJ1-2, with TRBD1 matching 7 bases. Germline CDR1 and CDR2: MNHEY and SVGAGI. This CDR3 region has 14 residues. V gave up 5 bases and J gave up 4 bases; unmatched junction bases: 7.

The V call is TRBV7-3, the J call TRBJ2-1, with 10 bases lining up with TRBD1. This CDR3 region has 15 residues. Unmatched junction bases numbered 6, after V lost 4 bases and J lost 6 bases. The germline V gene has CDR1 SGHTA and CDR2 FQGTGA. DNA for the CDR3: TGTGCCAGCAGCTCGAGACAGGGGGCTGGCAATGAGCAGTTCTTC. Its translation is CASSSRQGAGNEQFF. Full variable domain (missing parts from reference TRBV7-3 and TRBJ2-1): GAGVSQTPSNKVTEKGKYVELRCDPISGHTALYWYRQSLGQGPEFLIYFQGTGAADDSGLPNDRFFAVRPEGSVSTLKIQRTERGDSAVYLCASSSRQGAGNEQFFGPGTRLTVL.

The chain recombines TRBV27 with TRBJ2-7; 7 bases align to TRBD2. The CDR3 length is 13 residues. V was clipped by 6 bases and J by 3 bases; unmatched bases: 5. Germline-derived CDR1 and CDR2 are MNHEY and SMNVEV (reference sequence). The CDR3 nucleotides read TGTGCCAGCAGCCCGGGGGGATACTACGAGCAGTACTTC. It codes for CASSPGGYYEQYF.

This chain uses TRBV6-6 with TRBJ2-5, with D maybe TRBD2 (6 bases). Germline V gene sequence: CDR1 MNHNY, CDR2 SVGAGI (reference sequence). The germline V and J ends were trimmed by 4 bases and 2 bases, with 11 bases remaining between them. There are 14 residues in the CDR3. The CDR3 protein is CASSSSRGQETQYF. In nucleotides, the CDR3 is TGTGCCAGCAGTTCCAGCCGGGGGCAAGAGACCCAGTACTTC.

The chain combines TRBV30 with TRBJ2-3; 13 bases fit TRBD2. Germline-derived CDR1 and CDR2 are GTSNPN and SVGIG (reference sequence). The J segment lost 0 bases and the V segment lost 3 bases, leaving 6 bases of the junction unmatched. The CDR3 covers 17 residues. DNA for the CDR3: TGTGCCTGGAGACTAGCGGGGGGGAAACCGAGCACAGATACGCAGTATTTT. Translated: CAWRLAGGKPSTDTQYF.

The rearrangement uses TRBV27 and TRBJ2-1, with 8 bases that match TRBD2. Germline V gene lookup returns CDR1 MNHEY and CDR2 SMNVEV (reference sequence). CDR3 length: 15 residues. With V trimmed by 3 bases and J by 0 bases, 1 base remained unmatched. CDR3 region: CASSFGGGSYNEQFF. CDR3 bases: TGTGCCAGCAGTTTCGGGGGGGGCTCCTACAATGAGCAGTTCTTC.

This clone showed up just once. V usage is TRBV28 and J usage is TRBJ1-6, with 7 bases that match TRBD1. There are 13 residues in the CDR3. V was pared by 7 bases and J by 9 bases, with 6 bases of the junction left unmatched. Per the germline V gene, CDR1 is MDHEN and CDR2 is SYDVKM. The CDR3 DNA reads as TGTGCCAGCACTTCGACAGGGCTTTCACCCCTCCACTTT. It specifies CASTSTGLSPLHF.

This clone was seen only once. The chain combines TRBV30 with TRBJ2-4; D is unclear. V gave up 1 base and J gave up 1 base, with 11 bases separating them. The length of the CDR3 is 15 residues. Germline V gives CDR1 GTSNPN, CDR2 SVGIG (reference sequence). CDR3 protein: CAWSATFAAKNIQYF. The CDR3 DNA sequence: TGTGCCTGGAGTGCAACTTTTGCGGCCAAAAACATTCAGTACTTC.

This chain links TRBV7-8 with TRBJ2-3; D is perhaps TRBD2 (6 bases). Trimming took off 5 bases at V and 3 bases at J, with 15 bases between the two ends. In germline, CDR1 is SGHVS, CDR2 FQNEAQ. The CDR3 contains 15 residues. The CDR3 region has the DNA TGTGCCAGCAGCCCGAGCGGGCCGGGGACAGATACGCAGTATTTT. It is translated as CASSPSGPGTDTQYF. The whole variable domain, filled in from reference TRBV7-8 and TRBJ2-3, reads GAGVSQSPRYKVAKRGQDVALRCDPISGHVSLFWYQQALGQGPEFLTYFQNEAQLDKSGLPSDRFFAERPEGSVSTLKIQRTQQEDSAVYLCASSPSGPGTDTQYFGPGTRLTVL.

CDR3 sequence reads: CASSRRQAVRNTEAFF. The CDR3 nucleotides read TGTGCCAGCAGCAGACGACAGGCGGTGCGGAACACTGAAGCTTTCTTT. This chain links TRBV9 with TRBJ1-1; TRBD1 might be the D (6 bases). Trimming cost V 4 bases and J 1 base, with 17 bases left between them. This CDR3 region has 16 residues. Germline loops: CDR1 SGDLS, CDR2 YYNGEE. Full variable domain (outside the CDR3, taken from reference TRBV9 and TRBJ1-1): DSGVTQTPKHLITATGQRVTLRCSPRSGDLSVYWYQQSLDQGLQFLIQYYNGEERAKGNILERFSAQQFPDLHSELNLSSLELGDSALYFCASSRRQAVRNTEAFFGQGTRLTVV.

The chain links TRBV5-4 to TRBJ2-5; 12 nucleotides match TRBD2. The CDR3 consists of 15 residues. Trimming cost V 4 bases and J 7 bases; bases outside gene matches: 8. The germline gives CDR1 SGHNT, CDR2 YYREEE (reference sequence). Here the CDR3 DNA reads TGTGCCAGCAGCCTAGCGGGGGGGAGGAAGGTGACCCAGTACTTC. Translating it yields CASSLAGGRKVTQYF.